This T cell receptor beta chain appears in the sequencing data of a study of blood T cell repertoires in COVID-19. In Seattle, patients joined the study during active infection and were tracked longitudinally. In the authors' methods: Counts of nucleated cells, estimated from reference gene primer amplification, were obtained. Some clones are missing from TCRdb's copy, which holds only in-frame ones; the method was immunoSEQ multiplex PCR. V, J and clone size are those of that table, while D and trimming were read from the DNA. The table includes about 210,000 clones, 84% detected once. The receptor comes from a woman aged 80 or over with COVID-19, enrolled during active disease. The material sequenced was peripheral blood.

The CDR3 DNA reads TGTGCCAGCAGTTCCCGGGACAGGGTTAGCAATCAGCCCCAGCATTTT. This translates into CASSSRDRVSNQPQHF. V gene TRBV28 combines with J gene TRBJ1-5; TRBD1 aligns across 9 bases. The CDR3 is 16 residues long. Per the germline V gene, CDR1 is MDHEN and CDR2 is SYDVKM. V was pared by 4 bases and J by 0 bases, with 4 bases of the junction left unmatched.